This T cell receptor (beta chain) was sequenced in a study of blood T cell repertoires in COVID-19. Some clones are missing from TCRdb's copy, which holds only in-frame ones; the method was immunoSEQ multiplex PCR. Counted here are some 120,000 clones, about 74% occurring once; the ten biggest clones make up about 5.5%. The length of the CDR3 is 13 residues. Germline V CDR1 and CDR2: SGHRS, YFSETQ. Trimming took off 4 bases at V and 7 bases at J, with 11 bases between the two ends. The Seattle patients joined while their infection was active and were tracked longitudinally afterward. V is TRBV5-1 and J is TRBJ1-4; no firm D call. Sequencing was performed on peripheral blood. This receptor was obtained from a man older than 75 with COVID-19, enrolled during active disease. CDR3 DNA: TGCGCCAGCAGCCTAGACCCGGGTGAAAAACTGTTTTTT. Translation: CASSLDPGEKLFF.